Listed below are T cell receptor beta chains from one sample, sequenced in a study of T-cell memory formation after mild COVID-19. TCRdb reprocessed the 5' RACE reads with MiXCR, giving one entry per CDR3 protein. The table records 300,000 to 400,000 distinct CDR3 sequences, less than 20% of them present only once. Specimen: PBMCs or a T cell subset sorted from them (not recorded which). These receptor sequences come from a young man who had mild COVID-19 (a few samples of this study predate the infection). Cell type and time point are not known. CDR3s include the opening cysteine and the closing phenylalanine or tryptophan. D genes are given only for firm matches. The size field is filled for only some rows; it gives once, few, many or a size class.

v_call	clone_size	d_call	j_call	cdr3_aa	cdr3_nt
TRBV6-2/TRBV6-3	NA	NA	TRBJ2-2	CASSYRLASGELFF	TGTGCCAGCAGTTATCGCCTAGCTAGCGGGGAGCTGTTTTTT
TRBV15	few	NA	TRBJ2-4	CATSSGQLLAKNIQYF	TGTGCCACCAGCAGTGGTCAGCTTCTAGCCAAAAACATTCAGTACTTC
TRBV4-3	NA	TRBD1	TRBJ2-5	CASRRTGEETQYF	TGCGCCAGCAGGCGTACAGGGGAAGAGACCCAGTACTTC
TRBV7-9	NA	TRBD1	TRBJ1-5	CASSSTGAGQPQHF	TGTGCCAGCAGCTCAACAGGGGCCGGGCAGCCCCAGCATTTT
TRBV5-1	many	NA	TRBJ2-2	CASRPRTDLTGELFF	TGCGCCAGCAGACCCAGGACGGACCTCACCGGGGAGCTGTTTTTT
TRBV4-1	few	TRBD1	TRBJ1-1	CASSDGQGELGNTEAFF	TGCGCCAGCAGTGACGGACAGGGTGAGCTTGGGAACACTGAAGCTTTCTTT
TRBV12-3/TRBV12-4	NA	TRBD2	TRBJ2-5	CASSVGRRETQYF	TGTGCCAGCAGTGTCGGGAGGAGGGAGACCCAGTACTTC
TRBV4-3	NA	TRBD2	TRBJ2-2	CASSQEAAGGTGELFF	TGCGCCAGCAGCCAAGAGGCAGCGGGGGGAACCGGGGAGCTGTTTTTT
TRBV2	few	TRBD2	TRBJ2-5	CASSERVAGGETQYF	TGTGCCAGCAGTGAACGGGTAGCGGGGGGAGAGACCCAGTACTTC
TRBV6-5	few	NA	TRBJ1-1	CASRPRGYGEAFF	TGTGCCAGCAGACCCAGGGGCTACGGTGAAGCTTTCTTT
TRBV24-1	many	TRBD2	TRBJ2-1	CATSDPGLAGNNEQFF	TGTGCCACCAGTGATCCGGGACTAGCGGGGAACAATGAGCAGTTCTTC
TRBV6-5	few	TRBD2	TRBJ2-6	CASSLGTSGGSGANVLTF	TGTGCCAGCAGCCTCGGGACTAGCGGGGGATCCGGGGCCAACGTCCTGACTTTC
TRBV3-1	NA	NA	TRBJ1-6	CASSLQGDIRNSPLHF	TGTGCCAGCAGCCTCCAGGGTGACATAAGGAATTCACCCCTCCACTTT
TRBV6-6	few	NA	TRBJ2-2	CASIAGTTNTGELFF	TGTGCCAGCATAGCCGGGACAACGAACACCGGGGAGCTGTTTTTT
TRBV28	NA	TRBD1	TRBJ2-7	CASSNRLGQGRLEQYF	TGTGCCAGCAGCAATCGCCTGGGACAGGGACGTCTCGAGCAGTACTTC
TRBV20-1	many	TRBD1	TRBJ1-1	CSASTGQENTEAFF	TGCAGTGCTAGCACAGGACAGGAGAACACTGAAGCTTTCTTT
TRBV6-1	NA	NA	TRBJ1-2	CASSVRGGYTF	TGTGCCAGCAGTGTCAGAGGTGGCTACACCTTC
TRBV7-9	NA	NA	TRBJ2-7	CASSGSGTDTYEQYF	TGTGCCAGCAGCGGATCCGGGACGGATACCTACGAGCAGTACTTC
TRBV12-3/TRBV12-4	NA	NA	TRBJ1-1	CASRVDWQVYAFF	TGTGCCAGCAGGGTGGACTGGCAGGTTTATGCTTTCTTT
TRBV20-1	many	NA	TRBJ2-3	CSAFNPLVRESTDTQYF	TGCAGTGCTTTCAACCCCTTGGTCAGGGAGAGCACAGATACGCAGTATTTT
TRBV27	NA	NA	TRBJ2-5	CASSGGWYQETQYF	TGTGCCAGCAGTGGCGGCTGGTACCAAGAGACCCAGTACTTC
TRBV18	NA	NA	TRBJ2-5	CASSPGRGVYQETQYF	TGTGCCAGCTCACCCGGTCGCGGGGTATACCAAGAGACCCAGTACTTC
TRBV24-1	few	NA	TRBJ1-5	CATSDSGSDQPQHF	TGTGCCACCAGTGATTCGGGAAGCGACCAGCCCCAGCATTTT
TRBV28	many	TRBD2	TRBJ2-4	CASSSSVGRGGNIQYF	TGTGCCAGCAGTTCATCGGTGGGGCGGGGGGGAAACATTCAGTACTTC
TRBV20-1	few	TRBD2	TRBJ2-3	CSAREAGGRTDTQYF	TGCAGTGCTAGGGAAGCGGGGGGGCGCACAGATACGCAGTATTTT
TRBV5-1	few	NA	TRBJ2-2	CASTSRAVGTGELFF	TGCGCCAGCACCTCGCGGGCAGTAGGCACCGGGGAGCTGTTTTTT
TRBV7-6	NA	TRBD1	TRBJ2-3	CASSWTGGDTQYF	TGTGCCAGCAGCTGGACAGGGGGCGATACGCAGTATTTT
TRBV4-1	few	NA	TRBJ2-5	CASSQPGVVGETQYF	TGCGCCAGCAGCCAACCCGGTGTAGTCGGAGAGACCCAGTACTTC
TRBV15	NA	NA	TRBJ1-4	CATSSSLANEKLFF	TGTGCCACCAGCAGCTCATTGGCTAATGAAAAACTGTTTTTT
TRBV5-6	few	NA	TRBJ1-2	CASSFRDTRSGYTF	TGTGCCAGCAGCTTCCGGGACACCCGCTCTGGCTACACCTTC
TRBV5-4	few	NA	TRBJ1-1	CASRIDAVNTEAFF	TGTGCCAGCAGGATAGACGCCGTGAACACTGAAGCTTTCTTT
TRBV7-9	few	NA	TRBJ1-2	CASSFDRRNYGYTF	TGTGCCAGCAGCTTCGACAGACGAAACTATGGCTACACCTTC
TRBV15	few	NA	TRBJ1-5	CATSSQGGQPQHF	TGTGCCACCAGCAGCCAGGGAGGGCAGCCCCAGCATTTT
TRBV30	NA	TRBD2	TRBJ2-5	CAWEGSSGGTQYF	TGTGCCTGGGAGGGGTCTAGCGGAGGGACCCAGTACTTC
TRBV7-8	few	NA	TRBJ2-1	CASSTDRSSSYNEQFF	TGTGCCAGCAGCACGGACAGATCAAGCTCCTACAATGAGCAGTTCTTC
TRBV7-9	NA	TRBD1	TRBJ1-1	CASSLDWRQGGNTEAFF	TGTGCCAGCAGCTTAGATTGGAGACAGGGTGGTAACACTGAAGCTTTCTTT
TRBV7-8	few	NA	TRBJ2-5	CASSRRDWHQETQYF	TGTGCCAGCAGCCGCCGGGACTGGCATCAAGAGACCCAGTACTTC
TRBV7-3	NA	TRBD2	TRBJ2-3	CASSAGLEGDTQYF	TGTGCCAGCAGCGCGGGACTAGAAGGGGATACGCAGTATTTT
TRBV5-5	NA	NA	TRBJ2-2	CASSRDSVTGELFF	TGTGCCAGCAGCCGGGACTCGGTGACCGGGGAGCTGTTTTTT
TRBV12-1	many	NA	TRBJ2-2	CASSTSTGELFF	TGTGCCAGCAGCACTAGTACCGGGGAGCTGTTTTTT
TRBV6-9	NA	NA	TRBJ2-1	CATAQGSSYNEQFF	TGTGCCACTGCGCAGGGCAGCTCCTACAATGAGCAGTTCTTC
TRBV5-1	NA	TRBD2	TRBJ2-5	CASSLTGLAGGQETQYF	TGCGCCAGCAGCCTAACGGGACTAGCGGGGGGCCAAGAGACCCAGTACTTC
TRBV29-1	few	NA	TRBJ2-5	CSVELGTLILQETQYF	TGCAGCGTTGAATTGGGGACACTCATACTCCAAGAGACCCAGTACTTC
TRBV27	few	NA	TRBJ2-1	CATFGGYNEQFF	TGTGCCACCTTCGGGGGCTACAATGAGCAGTTCTTC
TRBV5-1	few	NA	TRBJ2-3	CASSTLGPDTQYF	TGCGCCAGCAGCACTCTCGGTCCAGATACGCAGTATTTT
TRBV7-2	once	TRBD1	TRBJ1-2	CASSFTRQGDRSTF	TGTGCCAGCAGCTTTACCCGACAAGGGGACAGGAGCACCTTC
TRBV30	NA	NA	TRBJ2-3	CAWNYLASTDTQYF	TGTGCCTGGAATTACCTAGCAAGCACAGATACGCAGTATTTT
TRBV25-1	few	NA	TRBJ1-1	CASTPGSNTEAFF	TGTGCCAGCACCCCGGGATCGAACACTGAAGCTTTCTTT
TRBV19	few	NA	TRBJ2-2	CASTSPRGTGELFF	TGTGCCAGTACTTCTCCTCGGGGCACCGGGGAGCTGTTTTTT
TRBV4-3	NA	NA	TRBJ1-5	CASSQDGPGQPQHF	TGCGCCAGCAGCCAAGACGGGCCTGGGCAGCCCCAGCATTTT
TRBV7-3	NA	NA	TRBJ2-1	CASSGFGTPLDQQFF	TGTGCCAGCAGCGGATTCGGGACCCCCTTAGATCAGCAGTTCTTC
TRBV6-5	NA	TRBD2	TRBJ2-1	CASSYGGGSSYNEQFF	TGTGCCAGCAGTTACGGCGGCGGGAGCTCCTACAATGAGCAGTTCTTC